This is a list of T cell receptor beta chains from one sample in a study of metastatic and nonmetastatic thyroid tumors. TCRdb re-analyzed the PCR reads through MiXCR. The profile shows 50,000 to 70,000 clones, approximately 4% of them singletons. The sample taken for sequencing was blood. The source of these receptors is a female donor with papillary thyroid cancer or a benign thyroid nodule (not recorded which). Some clones in this sample may be carry-over from other donors' samples. Both conserved end residues are part of each CDR3. D genes are given only for firm matches. Where a row states a size, it is once, few, many or the class of an expanded clone; other rows omit it.

D gene,J gene,V gene,clone size,CDR3 protein
NA,TRBJ2-3,TRBV2,many,CASRLEADTQYF
NA,TRBJ2-5,TRBV30,many,CAWSGVEETQYF
NA,TRBJ1-4,TRBV27,NA,CASLKKTNEKLFF
NA,TRBJ2-3,TRBV5-1,NA,CAGSTLQGGGTDTQYF
NA,TRBJ2-5,TRBV7-7,few,CASSRVLQDTQYF
NA,TRBJ1-5,TRBV6-1,many,CASSYDRNQPQHF
TRBD2,TRBJ2-7,TRBV14,few,CASSQDSSSGKQYF
NA,TRBJ2-2,TRBV20-1,many,CSARANTGTGELFF
NA,TRBJ1-6,TRBV7-9,many,CASSLGNNSPLHF
NA,TRBJ2-7,TRBV6-5,many,CASSYSSTGRDYEQYF
NA,TRBJ2-7,TRBV7-2,many,CASSKSSWGPYEQYF
TRBD2,TRBJ2-1,TRBV2,many,CASSLGSGAYNEQFF
TRBD2,TRBJ2-3,TRBV20-1,many,CSAGPGGEDTQYF
TRBD2,TRBJ2-3,TRBV5-1,many,CASSLEAGGPTDTQYF
NA,TRBJ2-7,TRBV6-4,many,CASSDSLPGAHEQYF
NA,TRBJ2-7,TRBV11-2,many,CASSLDLGDEQYF
NA,TRBJ1-2,TRBV12-3/TRBV12-4,few,CASRFDGYGGYTF
TRBD1,TRBJ1-6,TRBV30,many,CACHKVTQGASDNSPLHF